One sample yielded the 2 T cell receptor beta chains listed below, sequenced in a study of blood T cells in healthy people across ages. Next came a second PCR, run for roughly 6 to 11 cycles, which used a sample-barcoded 5' primer along with a J-beta primer mix. In TCRdb, the 5' RACE reads were re-called with MiXCR into one record per CDR3 protein. The sample contains about 730,000 distinct CDR3 sequences, roughly 43% of which appear only once. Sequenced sample: blood. The receptors derive from an older woman in good health.

CDR3 nucleotide sequence: TGTGCCAGCTCACCGCCACCACCGTCCTACGAGCAGTACTTC. Its translation: CASSPPPPSYEQYF. V usage is TRBV18 and J usage is TRBJ2-7; D unclear. This CDR3 is built from 14 residues. Trimming pared 3 bases from V and 1 base from J, leaving 10 bases between. Germline V gene lookup returns CDR1 KGHSH and CDR2 LQKENI.

The chain combines TRBV7-2 with TRBJ1-5, with unresolved D. This CDR3 region has 15 residues. V shed 0 bases and J shed 5 bases, with 11 bases lying between them. The germline gives CDR1 SGHTA, CDR2 FQGNSA. The CDR3 region has the DNA TGTGCCAGCAGCTTAGCCCCAGGTCTCCATCAGCCCCAGCATTTT. Amino acid sequence: CASSLAPGLHQPQHF.